This T cell receptor (beta chain) was obtained from a study of PD-L1 blockade in urothelial cancer. Background on the study: About 85% of the roughly 30 patients comprised males who had bladder-origin urothelial cancer. The study's findings and limits: Greater 3-week expansion of tumor-associated blood clones was recorded for durable-benefit patients.

Here immunoSEQ multiplex PCR was the method, and the copy in TCRdb shows in-frame clones only, minus some. This table holds more than 90,000 clones, 75% to 95% found once. Specified time point: peripheral blood 6 weeks after treatment start. The CDR3 is 15 residues long. With V trimmed by 1 base and J by 2 bases, 0 bases remained unmatched. Germline loops: CDR1 MGHRA, CDR2 YSYEKL. With respect to this clone: What it binds is unknown.

The clonotype comes from a man aged 55 to 70 with urothelial cancer. This specimen consisted of PBMCs, obtained around atezolizumab (anti-PD-L1) treatment. This sequence joins TRBV4-1 and TRBJ2-2; 8 nucleotides align to TRBD1. The CDR3 coding sequence is TGCGCCAGCAGCCAAGCAGGGGGCAACACCGGGGAGCTGTTTTTT. Translation: CASSQAGGNTGELFF.